One T cell receptor beta chain is described in this entry. Its target is not known. TCRdb keeps only in-frame clones here, not all; method: immunoSEQ multiplex PCR. Among about 43,000 clones listed, about 85% were seen once. The CDR3 length is 17 residues. Germline lookup yields CDR1 SGHTA and CDR2 FQGNSA. The junction had 4 bases not matched to a gene; V was cut back by 5 bases and J by 0 bases. These data are taken from a study of T cell clonotyping in hematopoietic cell transplantation. Study in general: Pretransplant recipient samples were taken after cytoreduction.

Time point: recipient sample about 28 days before transplant, after cytoreduction. Recipient blood drawn about 28 days pretransplant and days 30, 100, 180 after. The study, taken as a whole, reports: Cells were unsorted, so CD4 and CD8 contributions were not separated. After transplant, recipient diversity fell while pathologically expanded clonotypes grew through day 180.

The receptor was derived from a man aged 55 to 70 with acute myeloid leukemia. Some clones in this sample may be carry-over from other donors' samples. J is TRBJ2-7 and V is TRBV7-2, with 16 bases fitting TRBD2. Sequenced here: peripheral blood mononuclear cells, sampled before stem cell transplant. The CDR3 sequence is CASSRGLAGGTSYEQYF. For the CDR3, the DNA is TGTGCCAGCAGCCGGGGACTAGCGGGGGGGACCTCCTACGAGCAGTACTTC.